Each of the 2 T cell receptor beta chains below was sequenced from the same sample in a study of graft-versus-host responses after intestinal transplantation. Their cognate antigens are unknown. Sequenced by immunoSEQ multiplex PCR; TCRdb stores in-frame clones only, minus some. The sample shows 60,000 to 80,000 clones, around 91% of them seen only once. The specimen was unstimulated CD8+ T cells sorted from spleen or lymph node cells, collected before intestinal transplant. The source of these receptors is a human donor who received an intestinal transplant.

This chain links TRBV6-5 with TRBJ2-3; 10 nucleotides line up with TRBD2. CDR3 length: 15 residues. V shed 6 bases, J shed 6 bases, and the junction held 9 bases outside the gene matches. From germline, CDR1 is MNHEY and CDR2 SVGAGI. CDR3 sequence: CASSPERGGRDTQYF. The CDR3 nucleotides are TGTGCCAGCAGCCCCGAGCGGGGGGGCCGGGATACGCAGTATTTT.

The chain recombines TRBV4-2 with TRBJ2-7, with TRBD1 matching over 7 bases. The CDR3 extends over 14 amino acids. Germline V gene data show CDR1 as LGHNA and CDR2 as YNFKEQ. V dropped 0 bases and J dropped 5; count of bases not matched to a gene: 4. The CDR3 loop reads CASSQEDRRNEQYF. Written as DNA, the CDR3 is TGTGCCAGCAGCCAAGAGGACAGGAGGAACGAGCAGTACTTC.